This TCR beta chain was identified during a study of blood T cells in healthy people across ages. A sample-barcoded 5' primer and a J-beta primer mix were used in a second PCR of roughly 7 to 12 cycles. Each CDR3 protein is one row after TCRdb ran MiXCR on the 5' RACE reads. The sample lists hundreds of thousands of distinct CDR3 sequences; roughly half were seen once. CDR1 is SQVTM, CDR2 ANQGSEA, per germline. CDR3 length: 16 residues. The chain combines TRBV29-1 with TRBJ2-7, with 7 bases identical to TRBD2. The DNA end is a closer match to TRBJ2-4, so the J assignment may be wrong. This clonotype was sampled from a woman of 80 years or more in good health. Specimen: blood. In DNA form, the CDR3 reads TGCAGCGTTGAGTCCTGGGAGGGTTTGGCCAAAAACATTCAGTACTTC. Amino acids: CSVESWEGLAKNIQYF.